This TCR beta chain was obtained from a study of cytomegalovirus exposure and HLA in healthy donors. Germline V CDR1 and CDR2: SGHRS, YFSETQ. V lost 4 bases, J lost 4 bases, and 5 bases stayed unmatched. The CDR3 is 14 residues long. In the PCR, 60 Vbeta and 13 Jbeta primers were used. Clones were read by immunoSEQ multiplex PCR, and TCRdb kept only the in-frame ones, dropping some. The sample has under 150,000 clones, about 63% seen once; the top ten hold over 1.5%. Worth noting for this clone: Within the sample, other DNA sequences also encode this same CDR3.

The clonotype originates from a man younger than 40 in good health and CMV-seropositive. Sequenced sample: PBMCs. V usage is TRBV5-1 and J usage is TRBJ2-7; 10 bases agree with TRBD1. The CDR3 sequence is CASSPGQGGYEQYF. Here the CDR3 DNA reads TGCGCCAGCAGCCCAGGACAGGGGGGATACGAGCAGTACTTC.